The 25 T cell receptor beta chains listed next were all sequenced from one sample in a study of T cell repertoires in cytomegalovirus infection (dated by TCRdb to about 2019). What these receptors recognize is not known. In light of the paper, this sample's treatment or condition label describes: in vitro stimulation with specific CMV peptide epitopes to enrich CMV-specific T cells. Sequencing was carried out with an Illumina HiSeq 1500. TCRdb applied fastp at Q25 and MiXCR to the public reads, then kept only in-frame beta chains. Every entry covers one CDR3 protein and lists the most common genes and DNA from its rows. For this sample there are some 350,000 distinct CDR3 sequences; approximately 32% appear just once. The ten largest clones take up roughly 20% of the sample. The specimen comprised cultured PBMCs, sampled from culture after CMV antigen stimulation. Source of these receptors: a human donor in good health (CMV status not recorded). Some clones in this sample may be carry-over from other donors' samples.

This clonotype was seen more than once but under ten times. CDR3 nucleotide sequence: TGTGCCAGTACCCTGGACAGGCAACCGAGGCCCCAGCATTTT. Translating gives CASTLDRQPRPQHF. This chain connects TRBV19 to TRBJ1-5, with TRBD1 matching 7 bases. CDR3 length: 14 amino acids. Germline V gene lookup returns CDR1 LNHDA and CDR2 SQIVND (reference sequence). The V segment lost 7 bases and the J segment 9 bases; nucleotides outside the gene matches: 12.

The V call is TRBV12-3 or TRBV12-4, the J call TRBJ1-5, with no clear D. This CDR3 is 14 amino acids long. Trimming left V 6 bases short and J 0 bases short, with 9 bases between. The CDR3 reads CASRGLYSNQPQHF. The CDR3 nucleotides are TGTGCCAGCAGGGGCCTTTATAGCAATCAGCCCCAGCATTTT.

This clonotype appeared a few times. The rearrangement uses TRBV27 and TRBJ1-1; D is unresolved. The CDR3 consists of 14 residues. Trimming cost V 6 bases and J 4 bases, with 15 bases left between them. In germline, CDR1 is MNHEY, CDR2 SMNVEV (reference sequence). As DNA, the CDR3 is TGTGCCAGCAGCTACGGCCCCTTCCGCACTGAAGCTTTCTTT. It yields the protein CASSYGPFRTEAFF.

In this sample, this clonotype turned up a few times. The chain recombines TRBV6-5 with TRBJ1-2; no clear D gene. The ends were cut back, 6 bases at V and 4 bases at J, with 15 bases in the middle. The germline CDR1 and CDR2 sequences are MNHEY and SVGAGI. CDR3 length: 14 amino acids. CDR3 sequence (DNA): TGTGCCAGCAGCCAAGATTGGGTCGGCTATGGCTACACCTTC. It codes for CASSQDWVGYGYTF.

This chain connects TRBV24-1 to TRBJ2-3; the D gene could be TRBD1 or TRBD2 (6 bases each). This CDR3 is 12 amino acids long. Germline CDR1 KGHDR, CDR2 SFDVKD. V shed 6 bases and J shed 8 bases, with 11 bases lying between them. The DNA of the CDR3 is TGTGCCACCAGTTCTGGAGGGGGTACGCAGTATTTT. Its translation: CATSSGGGTQYF.

J is TRBJ1-3 and V is TRBV10-3; D may be TRBD1 (6 bases). The CDR3 consists of 16 residues. V gave up 3 bases and J gave up 0 bases, with 12 bases separating them. Germline assignment: CDR1 ENHRY and CDR2 SYGVKD. The CDR3 sequence is CAISEAGTSSGNTIYF. The DNA of the CDR3 is TGTGCCATCAGTGAAGCTGGGACAAGCTCTGGAAACACCATATATTTT.

The chain employs TRBV19 and TRBJ1-5, with D possibly TRBD1 on 5 matching bases. The CDR3 contains 15 residues. Trimming removed 2 bases from V and 7 bases from J, with 15 bases in between. Germline CDR1 is LNHDA and CDR2 is SQIVND (reference sequence). DNA of the CDR3: TGTGCCAGTAGTATATGGGGGAGGACGGTGCAGCCCCAGCATTTT. Its protein is CASSIWGRTVQPQHF.

This clonotype was recorded at least ten times. J is TRBJ1-1 and V is TRBV7-8, with D tentatively TRBD1 (5 bases). CDR3 length: 19 amino acids. Germline lookup yields CDR1 SGHVS and CDR2 FQNEAQ. The V end lost 1 base, the J end lost 3 bases, and 24 bases lay between the germline ends. The CDR3 nucleotides are TGTGCCAGCAGCTTAGTGGTTCCTGGACATCTTGCAAGGGACACTGAAGCTTTCTTT. Translation gives CASSLVVPGHLARDTEAFF.

This clonotype was detected a few times. Here the CDR3 reads CASSIGLGNSPLHF. The CDR3, as DNA: TGTGCCAGTAGTATTGGCCTTGGTAATTCACCCCTCCACTTT. V is TRBV19 and J is TRBJ1-6; the D is unclear. Germline loops: CDR1 LNHDA, CDR2 SQIVND (reference sequence). The CDR3 has 14 amino acids. Trimming removed 3 bases from V and 6 bases from J, with 9 bases in between.

V gene TRBV10-3 combines with J gene TRBJ2-6, with no clear D. V was shortened by 2 bases and J by 0 bases, with 11 bases between the two germline ends. The CDR3 is made up of 17 amino acids. Looked up from germline, CDR1 is ENHRY and CDR2 is SYGVKD. CDR3 loop: CAISETPTYSGANVLTF. In DNA form, the CDR3 reads TGTGCCATCAGTGAGACCCCGACATACTCTGGGGCCAACGTCCTGACTTTC.

This clonotype was seen a handful of times. The chain carries TRBV18 and TRBJ1-2, with D possibly matching TRBD1 (6 bases). V gave up 5 bases and J gave up 6 bases, with 13 bases separating them. CDR1 is KGHSH, CDR2 LQKENI, per germline. The CDR3 length is 13 residues. CDR3 sequence: CASSIDRLDGYTF. CDR3 bases: TGTGCCAGCTCAATAGACAGGTTGGATGGCTACACCTTC.

Here the CDR3 reads CASSIQRGPQETQYF. Here the CDR3 DNA reads TGTGCCAGCAGCATACAGCGGGGCCCCCAAGAGACCCAGTACTTC. The chain is built from TRBV7-2 and TRBJ2-5; TRBD2 matches 7 bases. Unmatched junction bases numbered 7, after V lost 5 bases and J lost 1 base. Germline CDR1 reads SGHTA; CDR2 reads FQGNSA. The CDR3 is made up of 15 amino acids.

This rearrangement joins TRBV3-1 to TRBJ2-1; a weak D match, TRBD1 (5 bases). The CDR3 is made up of 13 amino acids. The V gene's germline CDR1 is LGHDT and CDR2 YNNKEL (reference sequence). V lost 3 bases to trimming and J lost 15 bases, with 18 bases between them. CDR3 sequence: CASSQGLIYPGFF. The CDR3 DNA reads TGTGCCAGCAGCCAGGGGCTCATCTACCCTGGGTTCTTC.

The chain is built from TRBV11-2 and TRBJ2-5, with D possibly being TRBD1 (5 bases). Trimming left V 1 base short and J 4 bases short, with 10 bases between. This CDR3 has 14 amino acids. Germline loops: CDR1 SGHAT, CDR2 FQNNGV. The CDR3 spells CASSLVSRGETQYF. The CDR3 DNA sequence: TGTGCCAGCAGCTTAGTTTCTAGGGGAGAGACCCAGTACTTC.

This clonotype has more than one count but fewer than ten. The chain joins TRBV11-2 to TRBJ2-1; the D gene is possibly TRBD2 (5 bases). Germline loops: CDR1 SGHAT, CDR2 FQNNGV. The CDR3 sequence is 13 residues long. The germline V and J ends were trimmed by 0 bases and 12 bases, with 12 bases remaining between them. The CDR3 protein is CASSLEAAAGQFF. CDR3 in DNA: TGTGCCAGCAGCTTAGAAGCAGCGGCTGGGCAGTTCTTC.

The sample holds many counts of this clonotype. The chain combines TRBV11-2 with TRBJ2-3, with D maybe TRBD2 (5 bases). Germline CDR1 reads SGHAT; CDR2 reads FQNNGV. V was clipped by 3 bases and J by 5 bases, with 12 bases between them. The CDR3 sequence is 14 residues long. The CDR3 loop is CASSLRVAKDTQYF. CDR3 nucleotides: TGTGCCAGCAGCTTGCGGGTAGCCAAAGATACGCAGTATTTT.

This clonotype was recorded at least ten times. The chain recombines TRBV6-1 with TRBJ1-3, with D unresolved. The V end was cut by 2 bases, the J end by 0 bases, with 8 bases between. Per the germline V gene, CDR1 is MNHNS and CDR2 is SASEGT. There are 15 residues in the CDR3. CDR3 loop: CASSEQPLSGNTIYF. Written as DNA, the CDR3 is TGTGCCAGCAGTGAACAGCCTCTCTCTGGAAACACCATATATTTT.

The rearrangement joins TRBV20-1 to TRBJ1-5; possibly TRBD1 for D (5 bases). With 5 bases removed from V and 4 bases from J, the gap between germline ends came to 15 bases. CDR3 length equals 14 residues. The germline V gene has CDR1 DFQATT and CDR2 SNEGSKA (reference sequence). The chain's CDR3 is CSAGGGGLNQPQHF. The DNA for the CDR3 is TGCAGTGCTGGGGGAGGAGGACTAAATCAGCCCCAGCATTTT.

This clonotype has only a few counts. The CDR3 protein is CASSLGWGNTGNTIYF. DNA for the CDR3: TGTGCCAGCAGTTTAGGATGGGGGAACACTGGAAACACCATATATTTT. The chain employs TRBV12-3 or TRBV12-4 and TRBJ1-3; TRBD1 is a possible D gene (5 bases). This CDR3 comprises 16 residues. V lost 1 base, J lost 2 bases, and 12 bases lay in between.

This clonotype was seen a few times. This sequence joins TRBV19 and TRBJ2-3, with D possibly being TRBD1 or TRBD2 (5 bases each). With 7 bases removed from V and 1 base from J, the gap between germline ends came to 12 bases. Germline lookup yields CDR1 LNHDA and CDR2 SQIVND (reference sequence). The CDR3 spans 14 residues. The CDR3 sequence is CASKLGGGTDTQYF. As DNA, the CDR3 is TGTGCCAGTAAACTTGGGGGAGGCACAGATACGCAGTATTTT. The entire variable domain, with the rest obtained from reference TRBV19 and TRBJ2-3, is as follows: DGGITQSPKYLFRKEGQNVTLSCEQNLNHDAMYWYRQDPGQGLRLIYYSQIVNDFQKGDIAEGYSVSREKKESFPLTVTSAQKNPTAFYLCASKLGGGTDTQYFGPGTRLTVL.

V gene TRBV7-2 combines with J gene TRBJ1-2; D perhaps matches TRBD1 (6 bases). The length of the CDR3 is 16 residues. Trimming removed 2 bases at V and 8 bases at J, with 21 bases between. Germline V gene sequence: CDR1 SGHTA, CDR2 FQGNSA. The CDR3 nucleotides are TGTGCCAGCAGCTTAATTGCCCGGGTAGGGGGGCAAGGCTACACCTTC. This translates into CASSLIARVGGQGYTF.

V and J are TRBV7-6 and TRBJ1-4; D remains ambiguous. CDR3 length: 11 amino acids. The ends were cut back, 2 bases at V and 12 bases at J, with 7 bases in the middle. The germline gives CDR1 SGHVS, CDR2 FNYEAQ. CDR3 DNA sequence: TGTGCCAGCAGCTTAAGAGACGAACTGTTTTTT. Translation gives CASSLRDELFF.

This clonotype was seen a few times. The genes are TRBV11-2 and TRBJ1-2; D is uncertain. This CDR3 contains 14 residues. CDR1 SGHAT and CDR2 FQNNGV come from the germline V gene. The ends were cut back, 1 base at V and 8 bases at J, with 14 bases in the middle. CDR3 protein: CASSLGLRYAGYTF. In nucleotides, the CDR3 is TGTGCCAGCAGCTTAGGACTGAGATATGCCGGCTACACCTTC.

This clonotype was observed at least ten times. The V call is TRBV7-2, the J call TRBJ2-5, with D uncertain. V lost 3 bases and J 2 bases, leaving 7 bases between the germline ends. Germline CDR1 is SGHTA and CDR2 is FQGNSA. The CDR3 loop spans 13 amino acids. CDR3: CASSFRQQETQYF. CDR3 bases: TGTGCCAGCAGCTTCAGGCAGCAAGAGACCCAGTACTTC. Supplemented by reference TRBV7-2 and TRBJ2-5, the full variable domain reads GAGVSQSPSNKVTEKGKDVELRCDPISGHTALYWYRQSLGQGLEFLIYFQGNSAPDKSGLPSDRFSAERTGGSVSTLTIQRTQQEDSAVYLCASSFRQQETQYFGPGTRLLVL.

This clonotype showed up many times. The V and J genes are TRBV4-1 and TRBJ2-3, with TRBD2 matching over 9 bases. The CDR3 contains 17 residues. The germline V gene has CDR1 MGHRA and CDR2 YSYEKL. Unmatched junction bases numbered 10, after V lost 4 bases and J lost 2 bases. CDR3 DNA: TGCGCCAGCAGCCTCAGTGGCGGGGGGGCTCACACAGATACGCAGTATTTT. Its protein is CASSLSGGGAHTDTQYF.